This T cell receptor beta chain was identified in a study of T cell repertoires in cytomegalovirus infection. TCRdb itself ran the reads through MiXCR, one entry per CDR3 protein. The repertoire has fewer than 200,000 distinct CDR3 sequences, approximately 9.7% of them found once; the top ten carry about 4.6%. The CDR3 has 15 residues. V lost 2 bases and J 2 bases, leaving 11 bases between the germline ends. Per germline, CDR1 SEHNR and CDR2 FQNEAQ (reference sequence). This clonotype was seen many times. Sequencing was performed on PBMCs. The chain uses TRBV7-9 and TRBJ2-3; D perhaps matches TRBD1 (6 bases). The origin of this receptor is a human donor in good health (CMV status not recorded). Some clones in this sample may be carry-over from other donors' samples. CDR3 amino acids: CASSLTLGATDTQYF. CDR3 coding DNA: TGTGCCAGCAGCTTAACCCTGGGGGCCACAGATACGCAGTATTTT.